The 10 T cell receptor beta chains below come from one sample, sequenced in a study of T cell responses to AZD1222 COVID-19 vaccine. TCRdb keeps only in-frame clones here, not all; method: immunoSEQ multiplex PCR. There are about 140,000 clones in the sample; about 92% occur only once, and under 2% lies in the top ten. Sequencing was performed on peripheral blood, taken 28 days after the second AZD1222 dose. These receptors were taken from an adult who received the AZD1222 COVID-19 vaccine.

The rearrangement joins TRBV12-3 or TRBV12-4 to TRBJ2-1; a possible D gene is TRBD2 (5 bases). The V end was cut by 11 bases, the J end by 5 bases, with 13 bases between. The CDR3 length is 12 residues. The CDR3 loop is CAPQSGNNEQFF. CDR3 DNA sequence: TGTGCCCCGCAAAGCGGCAACAATGAGCAGTTCTTC.

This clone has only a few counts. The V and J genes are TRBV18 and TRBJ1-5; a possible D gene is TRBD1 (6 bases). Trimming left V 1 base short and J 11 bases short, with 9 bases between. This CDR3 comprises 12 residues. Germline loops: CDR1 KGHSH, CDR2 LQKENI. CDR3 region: CASSPRGGTQHF. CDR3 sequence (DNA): TGTGCCAGCTCACCACGGGGGGGCACCCAGCATTTT.

The CDR3 spells CASSLGSGREAFF. The CDR3 nucleotides read TGTGCCAGCAGCTTAGGCTCCGGGCGTGAAGCTTTCTTT. V is TRBV11-3 and J is TRBJ1-1; D gene unclear. The germline gives CDR1 SGHNT, CDR2 YENEEA. The CDR3 is 13 residues long. Trimming cost V 1 base and J 7 bases, with 10 bases left between them. Supplemented by reference TRBV11-3 and TRBJ1-1, the full variable domain reads EAGVVQSPRYKIIEKKQPVAFWCNPISGHNTLYWYLQNLGQGPELLIRYENEEAVDDSQLPKDRFSAERLKGVDSTLKIQPAELGDSAVYLCASSLGSGREAFFGQGTRLTVV.

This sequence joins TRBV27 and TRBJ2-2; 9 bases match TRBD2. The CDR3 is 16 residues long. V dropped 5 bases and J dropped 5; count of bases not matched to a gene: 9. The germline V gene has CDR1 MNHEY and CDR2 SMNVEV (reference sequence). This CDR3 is CASSLPLAGGTGELFF. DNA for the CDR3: TGTGCCAGCAGTCTCCCCCTGGCGGGGGGGACCGGGGAGCTGTTTTTT.

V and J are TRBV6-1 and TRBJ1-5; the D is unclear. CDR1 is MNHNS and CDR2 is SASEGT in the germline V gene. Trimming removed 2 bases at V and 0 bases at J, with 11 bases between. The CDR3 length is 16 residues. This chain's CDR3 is CASSEHVSASNQPQHF. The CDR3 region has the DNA TGTGCCAGCAGTGAACACGTGTCAGCTAGCAATCAGCCCCAGCATTTT.

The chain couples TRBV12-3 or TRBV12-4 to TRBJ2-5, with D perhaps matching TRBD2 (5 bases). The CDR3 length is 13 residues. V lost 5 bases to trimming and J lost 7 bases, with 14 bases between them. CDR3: CASSPGQGGTQYF. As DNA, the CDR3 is TGTGCCAGCAGTCCCGGCCAAGGAGGGACCCAGTACTTC.

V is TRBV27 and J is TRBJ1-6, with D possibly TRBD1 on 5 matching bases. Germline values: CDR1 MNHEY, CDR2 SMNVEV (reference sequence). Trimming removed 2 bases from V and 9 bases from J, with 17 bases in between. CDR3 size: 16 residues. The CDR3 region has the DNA TGTGCCAGCAGTTTAGAAGGAGGCACGAGGGGTTCACCCCTCCACTTT. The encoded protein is CASSLEGGTRGSPLHF.

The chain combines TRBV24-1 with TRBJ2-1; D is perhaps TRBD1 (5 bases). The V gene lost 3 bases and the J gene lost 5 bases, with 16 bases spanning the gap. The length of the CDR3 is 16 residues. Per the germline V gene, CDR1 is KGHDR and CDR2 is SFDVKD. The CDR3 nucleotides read TGTGCCACCAGTGATCTAAAGACAGAATCGGACAATGAGCAGTTCTTC. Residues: CATSDLKTESDNEQFF.

The CDR3 is CASTSGQGYEQYF. The CDR3 coding sequence is TGTGCCAGCACCTCGGGACAGGGCTACGAGCAGTACTTC. The chain uses TRBV28 and TRBJ2-7; 9 nucleotides agree with TRBD1. Germline CDR1 reads MDHEN; CDR2 reads SYDVKM. This CDR3 spans 13 amino acids. Trimming cost V 7 bases and J 3 bases; bases outside gene matches: 4. Full variable domain (outside the CDR3, taken from reference TRBV28 and TRBJ2-7): DVKVTQSSRYLVKRTGEKVFLECVQDMDHENMFWYRQDPGLGLRLIYFSYDVKMKEKGDIPEGYSVSREKKERFSLILESASTNQTSMYLCASTSGQGYEQYFGPGTRLTVT.

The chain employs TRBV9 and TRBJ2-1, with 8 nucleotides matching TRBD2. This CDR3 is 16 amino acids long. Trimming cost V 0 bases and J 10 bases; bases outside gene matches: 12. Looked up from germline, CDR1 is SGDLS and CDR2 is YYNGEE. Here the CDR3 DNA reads TGTGCCAGCAGCGTAGGAGGTGGTAGCGGGGCTAGGGAGCAGTTCTTC. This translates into CASSVGGGSGAREQFF.